This TCR beta chain was recorded in a study of blood T cell repertoires in COVID-19. Study-level information: Acute-phase and convalescent COVID-19 samples originated in the United States, Italy and Spain. Sources were T cells, B-cell-depleted T cells, or PBMCs; the material itself was cDNA or gDNA.

The V end lost 5 bases, the J end lost 2 bases, and 19 bases lay between the germline ends. The CDR3 consists of 16 residues. Germline CDR1 reads SGHTA; CDR2 reads FQGNSA. Authors' data handling: Amplification with reference gene primers provided the estimates of nucleated cell counts. The data were produced by immunoSEQ multiplex PCR, yet TCRdb's version contains in-frame clones alone and is incomplete. D and trimming were read from the DNA, whereas the V and J calls and clone size are those reported in that table. The sample lists tens of thousands of clones; over 80% were seen once. The TCR was taken from an elderly woman with active or convalescent COVID-19. The chain uses TRBV7-2 and TRBJ2-7, with TRBD2 as a possible D gene (6 bases). The sample comprised peripheral blood. This chain's CDR3 is CASSAGQGGIPYEQYF. The CDR3 DNA sequence: TGTGCCAGCAGCGCGGGCCAGGGCGGGATCCCCTACGAGCAGTACTTC.